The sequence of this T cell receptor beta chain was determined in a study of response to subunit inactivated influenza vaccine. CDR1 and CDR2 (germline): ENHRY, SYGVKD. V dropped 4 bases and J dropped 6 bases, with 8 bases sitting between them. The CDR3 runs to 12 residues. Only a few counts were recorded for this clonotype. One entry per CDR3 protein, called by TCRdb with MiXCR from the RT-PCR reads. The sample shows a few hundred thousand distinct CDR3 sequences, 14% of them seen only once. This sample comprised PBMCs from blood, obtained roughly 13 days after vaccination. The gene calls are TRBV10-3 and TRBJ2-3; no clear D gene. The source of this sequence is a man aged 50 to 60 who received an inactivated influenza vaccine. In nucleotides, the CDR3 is TGTGCCATCAGTGGCGGCAGGGATACGCAGTATTTT. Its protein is CAISGGRDTQYF.